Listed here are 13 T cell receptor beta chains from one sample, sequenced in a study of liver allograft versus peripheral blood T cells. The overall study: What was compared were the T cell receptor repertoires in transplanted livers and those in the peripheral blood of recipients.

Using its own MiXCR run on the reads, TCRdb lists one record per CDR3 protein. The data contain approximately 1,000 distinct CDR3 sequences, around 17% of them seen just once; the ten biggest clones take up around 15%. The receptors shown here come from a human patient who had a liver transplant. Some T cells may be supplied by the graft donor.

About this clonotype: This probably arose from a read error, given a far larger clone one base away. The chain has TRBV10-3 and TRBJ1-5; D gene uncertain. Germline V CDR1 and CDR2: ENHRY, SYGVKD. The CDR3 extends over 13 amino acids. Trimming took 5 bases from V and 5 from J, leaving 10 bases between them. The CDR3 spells CAISYSVDQPQHF. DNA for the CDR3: TGTGCCATCAGTTACTCTGTAGATCAGCCCCAGCATTTT.

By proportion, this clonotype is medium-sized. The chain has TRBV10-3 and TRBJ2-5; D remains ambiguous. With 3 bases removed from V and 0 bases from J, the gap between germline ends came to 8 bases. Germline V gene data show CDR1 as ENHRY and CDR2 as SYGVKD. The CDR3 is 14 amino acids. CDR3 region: CAISDNTYQETQYF. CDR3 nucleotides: TGTGCCATCAGTGATAATACGTACCAAGAGACCCAGTACTTC.

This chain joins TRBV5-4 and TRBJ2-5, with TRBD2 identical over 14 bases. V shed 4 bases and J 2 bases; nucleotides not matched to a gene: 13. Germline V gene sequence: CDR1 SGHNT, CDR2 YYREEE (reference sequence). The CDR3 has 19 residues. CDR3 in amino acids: CASSTGTSGGPNIQETQYF. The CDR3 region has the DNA TGTGCCAGCAGCACTGGGACTAGCGGGGGACCCAATATACAAGAGACCCAGTACTTC.

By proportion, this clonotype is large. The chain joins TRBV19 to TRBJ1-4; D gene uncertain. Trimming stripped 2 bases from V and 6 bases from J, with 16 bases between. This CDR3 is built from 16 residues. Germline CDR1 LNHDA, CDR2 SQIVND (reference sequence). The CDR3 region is CASSIKRPPSDEKLFF. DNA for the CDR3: TGTGCCAGTAGTATAAAGCGTCCCCCCTCGGATGAAAAACTGTTTTTT.

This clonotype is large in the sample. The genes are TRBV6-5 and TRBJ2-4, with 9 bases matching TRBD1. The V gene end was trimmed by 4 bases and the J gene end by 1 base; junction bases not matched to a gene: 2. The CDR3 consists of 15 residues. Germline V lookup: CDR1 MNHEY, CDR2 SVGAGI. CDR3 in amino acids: CASSWTGVAKNIQYF. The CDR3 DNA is TGTGCCAGCAGTTGGACAGGGGTCGCCAAAAACATTCAGTACTTC.

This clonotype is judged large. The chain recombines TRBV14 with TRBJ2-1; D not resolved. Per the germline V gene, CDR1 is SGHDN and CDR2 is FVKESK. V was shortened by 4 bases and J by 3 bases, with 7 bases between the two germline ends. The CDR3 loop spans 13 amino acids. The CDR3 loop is CASSLALYNEQFF. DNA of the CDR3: TGTGCCAGCAGCCTTGCACTCTACAATGAGCAGTTCTTC.

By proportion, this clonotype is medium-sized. The CDR3 region has the DNA TGTGCCAGCAGCTTGGTTAATCAGCCCCAGCATTTT. Residues: CASSLVNQPQHF. The chain uses TRBV5-6 and TRBJ1-5; D is unresolved. The CDR3 consists of 12 residues. Germline V CDR1 and CDR2: SGHDT, YYEEEE. The V and J ends lost 0 bases and 4 bases respectively, with 2 bases between them.

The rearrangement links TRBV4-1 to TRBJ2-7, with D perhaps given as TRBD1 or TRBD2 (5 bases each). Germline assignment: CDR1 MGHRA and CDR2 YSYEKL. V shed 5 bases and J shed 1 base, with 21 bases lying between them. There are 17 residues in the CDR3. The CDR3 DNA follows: TGCGCCAGCAGCTCCATTATACGACAGCGGATATCCTACGAGCAGTACTTC. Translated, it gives CASSSIIRQRISYEQYF.

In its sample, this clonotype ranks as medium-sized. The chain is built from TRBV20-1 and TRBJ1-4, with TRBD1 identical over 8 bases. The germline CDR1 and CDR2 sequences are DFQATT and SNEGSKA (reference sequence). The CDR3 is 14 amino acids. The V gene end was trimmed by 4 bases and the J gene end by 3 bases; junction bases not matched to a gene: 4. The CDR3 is CSATGGAANEKLFF. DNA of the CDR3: TGCAGTGCTACAGGGGGCGCGGCTAATGAAAAACTGTTTTTT.

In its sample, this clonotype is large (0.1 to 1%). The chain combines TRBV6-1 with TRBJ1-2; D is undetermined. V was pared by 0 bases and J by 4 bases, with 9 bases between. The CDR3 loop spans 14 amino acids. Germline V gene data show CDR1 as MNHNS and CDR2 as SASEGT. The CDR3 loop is CASSEASEGYGYTF. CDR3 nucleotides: TGTGCCAGCAGTGAAGCATCAGAGGGCTATGGCTACACCTTC.

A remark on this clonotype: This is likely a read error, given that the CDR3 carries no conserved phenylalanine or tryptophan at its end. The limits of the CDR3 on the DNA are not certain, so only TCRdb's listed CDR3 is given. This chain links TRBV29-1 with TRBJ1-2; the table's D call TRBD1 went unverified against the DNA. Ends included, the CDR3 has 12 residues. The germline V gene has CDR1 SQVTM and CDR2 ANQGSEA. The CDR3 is CSGERQGGGYTC.

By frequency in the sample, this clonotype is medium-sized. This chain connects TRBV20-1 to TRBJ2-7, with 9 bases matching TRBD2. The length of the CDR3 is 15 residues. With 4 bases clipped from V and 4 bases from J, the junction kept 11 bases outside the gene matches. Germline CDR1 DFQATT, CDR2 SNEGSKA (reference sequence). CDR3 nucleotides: TGCAGTGCTACGAGGAATAGCGGGAGAGGGTACGAGCAGTACTTC. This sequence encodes CSATRNSGRGYEQYF.

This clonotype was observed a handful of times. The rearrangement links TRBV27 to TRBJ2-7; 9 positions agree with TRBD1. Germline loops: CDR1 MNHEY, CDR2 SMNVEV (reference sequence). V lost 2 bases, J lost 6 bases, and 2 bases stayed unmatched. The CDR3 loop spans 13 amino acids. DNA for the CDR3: TGTGCCAGCAGTTTAGGACAGGGGACCGAGCAGTACTTC. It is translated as CASSLGQGTEQYF.